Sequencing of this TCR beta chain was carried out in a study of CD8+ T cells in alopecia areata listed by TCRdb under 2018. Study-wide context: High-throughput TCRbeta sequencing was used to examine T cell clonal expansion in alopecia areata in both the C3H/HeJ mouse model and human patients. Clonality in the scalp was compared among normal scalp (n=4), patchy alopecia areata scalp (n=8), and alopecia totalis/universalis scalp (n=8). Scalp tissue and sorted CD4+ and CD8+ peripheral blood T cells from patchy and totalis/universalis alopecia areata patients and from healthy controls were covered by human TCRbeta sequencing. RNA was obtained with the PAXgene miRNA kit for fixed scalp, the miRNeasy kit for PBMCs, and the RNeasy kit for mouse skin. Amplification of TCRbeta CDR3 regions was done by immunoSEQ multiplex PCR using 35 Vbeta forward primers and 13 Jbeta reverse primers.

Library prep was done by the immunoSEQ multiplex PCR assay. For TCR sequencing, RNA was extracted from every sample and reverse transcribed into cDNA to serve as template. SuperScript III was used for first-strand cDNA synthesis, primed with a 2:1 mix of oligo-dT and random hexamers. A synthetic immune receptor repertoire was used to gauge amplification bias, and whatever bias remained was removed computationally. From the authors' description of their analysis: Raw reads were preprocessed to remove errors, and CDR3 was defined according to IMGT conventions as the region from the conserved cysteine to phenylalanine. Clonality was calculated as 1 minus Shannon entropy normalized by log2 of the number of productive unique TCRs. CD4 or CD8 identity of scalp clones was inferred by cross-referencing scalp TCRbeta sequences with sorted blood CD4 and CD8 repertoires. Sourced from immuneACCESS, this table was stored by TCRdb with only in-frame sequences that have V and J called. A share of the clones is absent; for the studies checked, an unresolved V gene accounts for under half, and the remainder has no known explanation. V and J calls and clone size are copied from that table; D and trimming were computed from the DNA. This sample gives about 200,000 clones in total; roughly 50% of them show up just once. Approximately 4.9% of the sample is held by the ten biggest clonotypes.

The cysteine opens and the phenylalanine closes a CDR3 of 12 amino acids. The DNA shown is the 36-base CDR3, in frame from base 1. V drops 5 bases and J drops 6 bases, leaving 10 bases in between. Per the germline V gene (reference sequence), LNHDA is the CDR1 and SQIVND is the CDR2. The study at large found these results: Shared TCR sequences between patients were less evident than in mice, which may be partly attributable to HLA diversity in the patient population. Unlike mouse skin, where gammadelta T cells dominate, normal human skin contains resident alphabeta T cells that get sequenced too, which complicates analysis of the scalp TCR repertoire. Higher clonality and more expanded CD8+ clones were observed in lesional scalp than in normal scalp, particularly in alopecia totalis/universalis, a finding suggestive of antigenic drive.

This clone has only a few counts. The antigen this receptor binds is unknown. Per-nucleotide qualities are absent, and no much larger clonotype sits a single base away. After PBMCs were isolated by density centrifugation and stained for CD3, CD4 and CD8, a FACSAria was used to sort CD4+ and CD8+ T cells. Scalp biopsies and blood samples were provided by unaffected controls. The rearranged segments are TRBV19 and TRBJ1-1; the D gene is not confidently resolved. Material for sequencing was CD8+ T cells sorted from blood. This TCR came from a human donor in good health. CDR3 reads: CASSPGKAEAFF. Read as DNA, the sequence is TGTGCCAGTAGTCCGGGGAAGGCTGAAGCTTTCTTT.